This T cell receptor (beta chain) was identified during a study of control samples from healthy donors and cancer patients. Produced via immunoSEQ multiplex PCR; TCRdb's table is partial and in-frame only. The repertoire holds some 110,000 clones, with 88% as singletons. V shed 0 bases and J shed 4 bases, with 9 bases lying between them. The CDR3 sequence is 14 residues long. The germline V gene has CDR1 PRHDT and CDR2 FYEKMQ (reference sequence). Sequences were obtained from blood. This receptor was obtained from a woman in her sixties or seventies in good health. The chain links TRBV13 to TRBJ1-2; D ambiguous. CDR3 residues: CASSLGGAIYGYTF. In DNA, the CDR3 is TGTGCCAGCAGCTTAGGGGGCGCCATCTATGGCTACACCTTC.